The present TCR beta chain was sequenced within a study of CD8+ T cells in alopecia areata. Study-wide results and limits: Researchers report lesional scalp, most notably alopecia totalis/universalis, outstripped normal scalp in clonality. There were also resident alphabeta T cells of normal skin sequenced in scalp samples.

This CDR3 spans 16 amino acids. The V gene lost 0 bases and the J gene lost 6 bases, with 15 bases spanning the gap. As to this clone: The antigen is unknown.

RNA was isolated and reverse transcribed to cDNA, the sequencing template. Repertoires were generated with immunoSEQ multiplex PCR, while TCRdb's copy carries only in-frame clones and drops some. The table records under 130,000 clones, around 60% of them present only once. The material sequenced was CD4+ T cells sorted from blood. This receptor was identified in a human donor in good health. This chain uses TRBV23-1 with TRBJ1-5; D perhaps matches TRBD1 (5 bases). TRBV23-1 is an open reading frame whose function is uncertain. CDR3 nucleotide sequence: TGCGCCAGCAGTCAATCGAGGGGCCCAAAGGTTCAGCCCCAGCATTTT. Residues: CASSQSRGPKVQPQHF.